The text below deals with one T cell receptor beta chain. This clone has more than one count but fewer than ten. This receptor's antigen is unknown. No base quality information exists; no much larger clone differs at one position. The library was prepared using the immunoSEQ multiplex PCR assay. Rearranged TCR beta chain sequences were amplified using the hsTCRB Kit according to the manufacturer's protocol. Sequencing of TCRB libraries was carried out on an Illumina MiSeq. The source study handled its data this way. The proprietary platform of the kit vendor was used for demultiplexing, trimming and gene mapping. Imported from immuneACCESS, the table was reduced by TCRdb to in-frame sequences with V and J called. These copies leave out some clones; in studies compared against another copy, an unresolved V gene accounts for under half, and the cause of the remainder is not known. The DNA gave D and trimming, while V, J and clone size come from that table. This sample lists tens of thousands of clones; 55% to 75% were detected once. Approximately 11% of the sample is held by the ten biggest clonotypes.

The meaning of the sample's time point label: week 11, during vaccination. Each vaccine dose, consisting of 300 ug of a 20-mer mutant IDH1 peptide in Montanide, was administered subcutaneously with topical imiquimod. Newly diagnosed WHO grade 3 or 4 IDH1-mutant astrocytomas showing loss of nuclear ATRX were present in the donors. The samples were drawn from NOA16, a multicentre, single-arm, open-label phase I trial in Germany that tested a mutant IDH1 peptide vaccine in humans for the first time. Genomic DNA for TCRB sequencing was isolated from EDTA blood with the DNeasy Blood and Tissue Kit. The data stem from a study of a mutant IDH1 vaccine in newly diagnosed glioma (dated by TCRdb to the early 2020s). Study-level background: Patients received eight vaccinations in weeks 1, 3, 5, 7, 11, 15, 19 and 23, corresponding to visits V03 through V10. Vaccination started 4-6 weeks after radiotherapy alone, or was given together with temozolomide cycles in the groups whose treatment included chemotherapy. Of the roughly 30 treated patients, approximately 62% were male and around 40% were female, and a mean age of roughly 40 years was recorded. Before enrollment, most patients had been given radiochemotherapy with temozolomide as standard therapy, while the rest had received either radiotherapy alone or temozolomide alone. Six visits were used for peripheral blood collection: V03 (baseline), V05, V07, V10, V12 and V13. For exploratory analyses, longitudinal TCRB deep sequencing was carried out in around 26 treated patients wherever samples were available.

What the study reported, not specific to this receptor: Immune responses induced by the vaccine were seen in around 93% of patients across multiple MHC alleles. Selection of PBMC samples for TCRB deep sequencing was based on availability. It was noted by the authors that analyses of patient blood samples could not be reproduced owing to sample limitations. Pseudoprogression appeared unrelated to alterations in the top peripheral T cell clonotypes detected by TCRB sequencing.

Ends trimmed: V by 3 bases, J by 5 bases; bases unmatched to a gene: 7. For CDR1 and CDR2, the germline V gene (reference sequence) lists LNHDA and SQIVND. The CDR3 runs 15 amino acids, cysteine and phenylalanine included. This entry keeps only the CDR3 DNA: 45 bases, framed from base 1. The sequence came from a man aged 18 to 30 with glioma. Some clones in this sample may be carry-over from other donors' samples. Sequencing was performed on peripheral blood mononuclear cells (PBMCs), taken from a glioma patient whose treatment included an IDH1 peptide vaccine. The V and J genes are TRBV19 and TRBJ2-7; 10 middle bases align to TRBD1. The CDR3 sequence is CASSMWTGGRNEQYF. The base sequence is TGTGCCAGTAGTATGTGGACAGGGGGACGTAACGAGCAGTACTTC.